These T cell receptor beta chains were read from a single sample in a study of T cells in Graves' hyperthyroidism and ophthalmopathy. TCRdb processed the multiplex PCR reads anew with MiXCR; each CDR3 protein has one entry. The sample yields under 350,000 distinct CDR3 sequences, roughly an eighth seen once. Sequencing used blood. These receptors were obtained from a woman in her forties with Graves' hyperthyroidism. The CDR3 runs from the conserved cysteine through the conserved F or W. D genes are given only for firm matches. Size values are once, few and many counts, or a class for expanded clones, and some rows have none.

>-|TRBJ1-2|TRBV19|-
CASSIDRLGGYTF
TGTGCCAGTAGTATAGATCGACTAGGGGGCTACACCTTC
>-|TRBJ1-2|TRBV19|many
CASSIEAGAYYGYTF
TGTGCCAGTAGTATAGAGGCCGGAGCCTACTATGGCTACACCTTC
>TRBD1|TRBJ1-1|TRBV5-5|-
CASSYLTGDTEAFF
TGTGCCAGCAGTTACCTTACAGGGGACACTGAAGCTTTCTTT
>-|TRBJ2-1|TRBV20-1|-
CSAYLLGERSSYNEQFF
TGCAGTGCCTACCTTTTGGGGGAACGAAGCTCCTACAATGAGCAGTTCTTC
>-|TRBJ1-2|TRBV6-1|few
CASSSPAVRRGGYTF
TGTGCCAGCAGTTCCCCGGCCGTGCGGAGAGGGGGCTACACCTTC
>-|TRBJ2-6|TRBV19|-
CASTDAGANVLTF
TGTGCCAGTACGGACGCCGGGGCCAACGTCCTGACTTTC
>TRBD2|TRBJ2-1|TRBV28|many
CASSLGGETSGYNEQFF
TGTGCCAGCAGTTTGGGGGGGGAGACTAGCGGCTACAATGAGCAGTTCTTC
>-|TRBJ1-3|TRBV4-1|few
CARTASSGNTIYF
TGCGCCAGGACTGCTAGCTCTGGAAACACCATATATTTT
>TRBD1|TRBJ2-7|TRBV7-2|many
CASSLQGAREQYF
TGTGCCAGCAGCTTACAGGGGGCGCGAGAGCAGTACTTC
>TRBD2|TRBJ2-1|TRBV13|few
CTSSLGGLAGGEQFF
TGTACCAGCAGCTTAGGGGGACTAGCGGGGGGCGAGCAGTTCTTC
>-|TRBJ2-3|TRBV27|many
CASSFLWWDTQYF
TGTGCCAGCAGTTTCCTATGGTGGGATACGCAGTATTTT
>-|TRBJ2-1|TRBV9|-
CASSVVPGTLNEQFF
TGTGCCAGCAGCGTAGTCCCAGGTACACTCAATGAGCAGTTCTTC
>TRBD2|TRBJ2-1|TRBV7-7|many
CASSLSGNNEQFF
TGTGCCAGCAGCCTTAGCGGGAACAATGAGCAGTTCTTC
>TRBD2|TRBJ2-1|TRBV2|-
CASRGPTGLTRNEQFF
TGTGCCAGCAGGGGACCCACGGGACTAACGAGGAATGAGCAGTTCTTC
>TRBD1|TRBJ1-4|TRBV14|-
CASSPGGLREKLFF
TGTGCCAGCAGCCCAGGGGGTTTGAGGGAAAAACTGTTTTTT
>-|TRBJ1-2|TRBV2|-
CASKENYGHTF
TGTGCCAGCAAGGAGAACTATGGCCACACCTTC
>TRBD1|TRBJ1-1|TRBV18|many
CASSPAQGHYTEAFF
TGTGCCAGCTCACCGGCACAGGGGCATTACACTGAAGCTTTCTTT
>-|TRBJ2-7|TRBV28|-
CASSSRGRAPTEEQYF
TGTGCCAGCAGTTCCCGGGGCCGGGCCCCAACAGAAGAGCAGTACTTC
>TRBD1|TRBJ1-5|TRBV6-2/TRBV6-3|-
CASSWTGSQPQHF
TGTGCCAGCAGTTGGACAGGGTCTCAGCCCCAGCATTTT
>TRBD2|TRBJ2-5|TRBV12-3/TRBV12-4|many
CASTLAGAYQETQYF
TGTGCCAGCACCCTAGCGGGTGCGTACCAAGAGACCCAGTACTTC
>TRBD1|TRBJ1-6|TRBV6-4|many
CASSSSGTGFSPLHF
TGTGCCAGCAGCTCGTCCGGGACAGGGTTTTCACCCCTCCACTTT
>-|TRBJ2-3|TRBV19|-
CASTAGGTDTQYF
TGTGCCAGTACGGCAGGGGGCACAGATACGCAGTATTTT
>-|TRBJ2-6|TRBV2|few
CASKWDFRSGANVLTF
TGTGCCAGCAAATGGGACTTTCGCTCTGGGGCCAACGTCCTGACTTTC
>-|TRBJ1-1|TRBV20-1|many
CSAGDHRGDTEAFF
TGCAGTGCTGGTGACCATCGCGGCGACACTGAAGCTTTCTTT
>-|TRBJ1-1|TRBV12-3/TRBV12-4|many
CASSPRSYNTEAFF
TGTGCCAGCAGCCCCCGTTCGTATAACACTGAAGCTTTCTTT
>-|TRBJ2-2|TRBV20-1|-
CSVARGAGTGELFF
TGCAGTGTCGCACGGGGGGCGGGCACCGGGGAGCTGTTTTTT
>-|TRBJ2-1|TRBV2|many
CASSEMSGEQFF
TGTGCCAGCAGTGAAATGTCGGGAGAGCAGTTCTTC
>-|TRBJ2-1|TRBV7-9|many
CASSLAYRAHNEQFF
TGTGCCAGCAGCTTAGCCTACAGGGCCCACAATGAGCAGTTCTTC